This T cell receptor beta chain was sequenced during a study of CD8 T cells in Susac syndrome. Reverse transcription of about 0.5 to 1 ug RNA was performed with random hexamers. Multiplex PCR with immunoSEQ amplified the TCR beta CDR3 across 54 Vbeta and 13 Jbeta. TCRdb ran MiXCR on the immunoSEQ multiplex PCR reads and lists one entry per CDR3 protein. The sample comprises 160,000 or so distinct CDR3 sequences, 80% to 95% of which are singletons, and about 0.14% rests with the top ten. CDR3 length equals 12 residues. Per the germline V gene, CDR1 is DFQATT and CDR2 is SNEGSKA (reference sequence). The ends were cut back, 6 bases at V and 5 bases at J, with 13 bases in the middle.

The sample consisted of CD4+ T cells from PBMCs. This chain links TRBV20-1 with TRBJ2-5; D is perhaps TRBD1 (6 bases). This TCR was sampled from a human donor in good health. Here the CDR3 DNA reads TGCAGTGCCCTAACAGGGAGCGAGACCCAGTACTTC. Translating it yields CSALTGSETQYF.